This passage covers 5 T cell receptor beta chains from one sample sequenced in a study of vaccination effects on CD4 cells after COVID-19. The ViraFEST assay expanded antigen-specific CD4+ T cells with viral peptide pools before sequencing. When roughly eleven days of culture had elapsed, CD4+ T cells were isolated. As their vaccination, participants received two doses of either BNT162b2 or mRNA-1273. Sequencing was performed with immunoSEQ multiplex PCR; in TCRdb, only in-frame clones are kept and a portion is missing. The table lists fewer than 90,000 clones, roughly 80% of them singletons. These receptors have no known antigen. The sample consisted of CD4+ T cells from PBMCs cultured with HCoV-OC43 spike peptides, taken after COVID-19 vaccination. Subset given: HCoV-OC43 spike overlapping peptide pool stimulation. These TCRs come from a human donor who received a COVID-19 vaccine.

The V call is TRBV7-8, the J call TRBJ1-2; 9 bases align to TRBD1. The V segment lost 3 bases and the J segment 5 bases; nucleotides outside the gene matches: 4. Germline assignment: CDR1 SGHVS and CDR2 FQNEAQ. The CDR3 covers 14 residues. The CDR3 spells CASSFRDRDYGYTF. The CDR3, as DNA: TGTGCCAGCAGCTTTCGGGACAGGGATTATGGCTACACCTTC.

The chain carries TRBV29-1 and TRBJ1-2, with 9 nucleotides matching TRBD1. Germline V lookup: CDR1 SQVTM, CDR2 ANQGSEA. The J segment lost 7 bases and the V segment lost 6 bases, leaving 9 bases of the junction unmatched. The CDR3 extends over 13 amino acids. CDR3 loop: CSVRTGDESGYTF. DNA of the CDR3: TGCAGCGTGAGGACAGGGGATGAGAGTGGCTACACCTTC. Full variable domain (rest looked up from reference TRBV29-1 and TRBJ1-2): SAVISQKPSRDICQRGTSLTIQCQVDSQVTMMFWYRQQPGQSLTLIATANQGSEATYESGFVIDKFPISRPNLTFSTLTVSNMSPEDSSIYLCSVRTGDESGYTFGSGTRLTVV.

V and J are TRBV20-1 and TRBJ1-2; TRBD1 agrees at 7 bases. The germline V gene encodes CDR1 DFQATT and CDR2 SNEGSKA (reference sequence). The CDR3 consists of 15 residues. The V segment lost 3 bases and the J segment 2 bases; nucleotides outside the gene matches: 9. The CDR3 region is CSASGGGAENYGYTF. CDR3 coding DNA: TGCAGTGCTAGTGGAGGGGGCGCTGAGAACTATGGCTACACCTTC.

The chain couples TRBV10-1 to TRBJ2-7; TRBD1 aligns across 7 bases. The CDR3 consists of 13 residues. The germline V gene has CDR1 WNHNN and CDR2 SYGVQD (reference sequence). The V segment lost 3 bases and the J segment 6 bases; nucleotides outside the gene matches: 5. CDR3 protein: CASSDRQGGEQYV. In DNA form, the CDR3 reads TGCGCCAGCAGTGACCGACAGGGTGGCGAGCAGTACGTC.

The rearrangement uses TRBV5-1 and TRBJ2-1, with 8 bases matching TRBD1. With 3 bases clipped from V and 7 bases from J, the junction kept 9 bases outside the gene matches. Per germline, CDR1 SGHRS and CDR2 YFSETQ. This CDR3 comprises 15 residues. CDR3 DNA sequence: TGCGCCAGCAGCTATTACGGGACAGGAGCAAATGAGCAGTTCTTC. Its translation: CASSYYGTGANEQFF.